The next 32 T cell receptor beta chains were all read from a single sample in a study of PD-L1 blockade in urothelial cancer. Clones were read by immunoSEQ multiplex PCR, and TCRdb kept only the in-frame ones, dropping some. The table records 42,000 or so clones, roughly four fifths of them present only once. Time point of the sample: peripheral blood 6 weeks after treatment start. The sample consisted of PBMCs, taken around atezolizumab (anti-PD-L1) treatment. These receptors were taken from a man in his sixties with urothelial cancer.

The chain links TRBV11-2 to TRBJ2-5; 9 positions agree with TRBD2. This CDR3 has 15 amino acids. The ends lost 5 bases at V and 0 bases at J; junction bases unmatched: 4. Germline V gene lookup returns CDR1 SGHAT and CDR2 FQNNGV. Here the CDR3 reads CASSQSGGNQETQYF. The CDR3 nucleotides read TGTGCCAGCAGCCAAAGCGGGGGGAACCAAGAGACCCAGTACTTC.

The J gene is TRBJ1-4, the V gene TRBV27; TRBD1 might be the D (5 bases). Trimming took off 4 bases at V and 7 bases at J, with 16 bases between the two ends. The CDR3 has 15 amino acids. Germline V gives CDR1 MNHEY, CDR2 SMNVEV (reference sequence). CDR3 protein: CASSSGGGFGEKLFF. CDR3 bases: TGTGCCAGCAGTTCCGGGGGGGGGTTCGGTGAAAAACTGTTTTTT.

The J gene is TRBJ2-3, the V gene TRBV10-1; D may be TRBD1 (7 bases). The germline V gene encodes CDR1 WNHNN and CDR2 SYGVQD (reference sequence). V shed 0 bases and J shed 1 base, with 8 bases lying between them. There are 15 residues in the CDR3. The CDR3 coding sequence is TGCGCCAGCAGTGAGTCCAGGGGGGGCACAGATACGCAGTATTTT. Encoded protein: CASSESRGGTDTQYF.

This clone appeared a single time. The gene calls are TRBV11-2 and TRBJ2-2; 9 nucleotides line up with TRBD2. Germline assignment: CDR1 SGHAT and CDR2 FQNNGV. The V and J ends lost 4 bases and 7 bases, in that order; junction bases with no gene match: 4. The CDR3 totals 14 residues. The CDR3 protein is CASSSSGASGELFF. The CDR3 nucleotides read TGTGCCAGCAGCTCTAGCGGGGCGAGCGGGGAGCTGTTTTTT.

CDR3: CASTRVPLGEQFF. The CDR3 DNA sequence: TGTGCCAGCACCCGTGTTCCCCTCGGTGAGCAGTTCTTC. The chain links TRBV2 to TRBJ2-1; D not resolved. The germline V gene encodes CDR1 SNHLY and CDR2 FYNNEI. This CDR3 has 13 amino acids. V gave up 7 bases and J gave up 9 bases, with 16 bases separating them.

This chain uses TRBV19 with TRBJ1-5; possible D gene TRBD1, 6 bases. This CDR3 has 16 residues. The V and J ends lost 9 bases and 0 bases respectively, with 18 bases between them. CDR1 is LNHDA and CDR2 is SQIVND in the germline V gene (reference sequence). CDR3 coding DNA: TGTGCCAGCCTAAAGGGGGAGACCGGTAGCAATCAGCCCCAGCATTTT. It specifies CASLKGETGSNQPQHF.

This chain connects TRBV4-1 to TRBJ2-4, with D possibly matching TRBD2 (8 bases). In germline, CDR1 is MGHRA, CDR2 YSYEKL. The ends were cut back, 1 base at V and 9 bases at J, with 19 bases in the middle. This CDR3 is built from 16 residues. In nucleotides, the CDR3 is TGCGCCAGCAGCCAAGCCTCGGGAGGGGGCGGGGGCATTCAGTACTTC. Residues: CASSQASGGGGGIQYF.

CDR3 loop: CASSEDRDTEAFF. The CDR3 region has the DNA TGTGCCAGCAGTGAGGACAGGGACACTGAAGCTTTCTTT. The chain has TRBV6-1 and TRBJ1-1; TRBD1 aligns across 8 bases. The V gene's germline CDR1 is MNHNS and CDR2 SASEGT. This CDR3 spans 13 amino acids. Losses at the gene ends were 3 bases for V and 3 bases for J; bases not matched to a gene: 0.

The rearrangement links TRBV6-5 to TRBJ2-7, with TRBD2 as a possible D gene (6 bases). Germline V gene sequence: CDR1 MNHEY, CDR2 SVGAGI. Trimming stripped 7 bases from V and 2 bases from J, with 12 bases between. The CDR3 has 13 residues. CDR3 DNA: TGTGCCAGCACCGACGGGAGAGCCTACGAGCAGTACTTC. Translated: CASTDGRAYEQYF.

The chain couples TRBV7-2 to TRBJ1-1; D might be TRBD1 (5 bases). The CDR3 has 14 residues. V dropped 1 base and J dropped 5 bases, with 11 bases sitting between them. Germline loops: CDR1 SGHTA, CDR2 FQGNSA. In DNA, the CDR3 is TGTGCCAGCAGCTTAGATCAGGGTGCGACTGAAGCTTTCTTT. This sequence encodes CASSLDQGATEAFF.

This clone was seen ten or more times. This sequence joins TRBV7-9 and TRBJ1-2; a weak D match, TRBD1 (5 bases). Between the trimmed V and J ends, which lost 2 bases and 3 bases, there was a span of 13 bases. This CDR3 is built from 15 residues. Germline assignment: CDR1 SEHNR and CDR2 FQNEAQ (reference sequence). CDR3: CASSLRFGGDYGYTF. The DNA of the CDR3 is TGTGCCAGCAGCTTAAGGTTCGGGGGAGACTATGGCTACACCTTC.

V usage is TRBV28 and J usage is TRBJ2-2, with TRBD2 as a possible D gene (5 bases). The V end was cut by 11 bases, the J end by 0 bases, with 10 bases between. CDR3 length equals 13 residues. CDR1 and CDR2 from the germline V gene are MDHEN and SYDVKM. The CDR3 loop reads CAVEGSNTGELFF. The DNA for the CDR3 is TGTGCCGTTGAGGGTTCGAACACCGGGGAGCTGTTTTTT.

The gene calls are TRBV7-8 and TRBJ1-1; a weak D match, TRBD1 (6 bases). The germline CDR1 and CDR2 sequences are SGHVS and FQNEAQ. V was cut by 7 bases and J by 4 bases, with 16 bases left in between. The CDR3 sequence is 14 residues long. CDR3 sequence: CASTNLQGPTEAFF. DNA of the CDR3: TGTGCCAGCACGAACTTACAGGGTCCCACTGAAGCTTTCTTT. Full variable domain (missing parts from reference TRBV7-8 and TRBJ1-1): GAGVSQSPRYKVAKRGQDVALRCDPISGHVSLFWYQQALGQGPEFLTYFQNEAQLDKSGLPSDRFFAERPEGSVSTLKIQRTQQEDSAVYLCASTNLQGPTEAFFGQGTRLTVV.

The chain employs TRBV10-3 and TRBJ2-7; 7 nucleotides agree with TRBD1. V shed 0 bases, J shed 2 bases, and the junction held 1 base outside the gene matches. There are 14 residues in the CDR3. Germline CDR1 reads ENHRY; CDR2 reads SYGVKD. This CDR3 reads CAISESGQTYEQYF. CDR3 DNA sequence: TGTGCCATCAGTGAGTCGGGACAGACCTACGAGCAGTACTTC.

A few counts support this clone. The chain carries TRBV15 and TRBJ1-2; a possible D gene is TRBD1 (5 bases). From germline, CDR1 is LNHNV and CDR2 YYDKDF (reference sequence). V was shortened by 7 bases and J by 8 bases, with 17 bases between the two germline ends. The CDR3 is 13 residues long. The CDR3: CATTKAAGGGYTF. In nucleotides, the CDR3 is TGTGCCACCACCAAAGCGGCGGGGGGGGGCTACACCTTC.

CDR3 in amino acids: CATSTNRAGEQYF. For the CDR3, the DNA is TGTGCCACCAGCACGAACAGGGCGGGCGAGCAGTACTTC. The chain combines TRBV15 with TRBJ2-7; tentatively, D is TRBD1 (6 bases). CDR1 and CDR2 (germline): LNHNV, YYDKDF (reference sequence). Trimming removed 4 bases from V and 6 bases from J, with 13 bases in between. The CDR3 covers 13 residues.

The chain combines TRBV15 with TRBJ1-2, with D perhaps TRBD1 (6 bases). Germline V gives CDR1 LNHNV, CDR2 YYDKDF (reference sequence). CDR3 length: 15 residues. V was trimmed by 2 bases and J by 3 bases, leaving 13 bases between them. This CDR3 is CATSRKQGGDYGYTF. The CDR3 coding sequence is TGTGCCACCAGCAGAAAACAGGGAGGGGACTATGGCTACACCTTC.

The V and J genes are TRBV25-1 and TRBJ2-1; the D gene is possibly TRBD2 (5 bases). V lost 4 bases and J lost 2, with 9 bases in between. The V gene's germline CDR1 is MGHDK and CDR2 SYGVNS. The CDR3 is 14 amino acids. The CDR3 bases are TGTGCCAGCAGTGGATCCGGGGCCTACAATGAGCAGTTCTTC. Residues: CASSGSGAYNEQFF.

The V gene is TRBV30, the J gene TRBJ1-1; D not certain. This CDR3 contains 14 residues. The V gene's germline CDR1 is GTSNPN and CDR2 SVGIG (reference sequence). The V end was cut by 4 bases, the J end by 4 bases, with 16 bases between. The CDR3 sequence: CAWTRIPEGTEAFF. CDR3 nucleotide sequence: TGTGCCTGGACCCGGATACCCGAGGGCACTGAAGCTTTCTTT.

The V and J genes are TRBV19 and TRBJ2-5; TRBD1 matches 9 bases. V gave up 5 bases and J gave up 1 base; unmatched junction bases: 5. Germline CDR1 and CDR2: LNHDA and SQIVND (reference sequence). CDR3 length equals 15 residues. The CDR3: CASSALTGGQETQYF. The CDR3 DNA is TGTGCCAGTAGTGCCCTGACAGGGGGCCAAGAGACCCAGTACTTC.

This clone has just a few counts. The rearrangement links TRBV6-6 to TRBJ1-3, with a tentative D call TRBD1 (6 bases). Germline CDR1 MNHNY, CDR2 SVGAGI (reference sequence). Trimming took 2 bases from V and 0 from J, leaving 11 bases between them. This CDR3 has 16 amino acids. The CDR3 DNA is TGTGCCAGCAGTTACCCCGGACAGTACTCTGGAAACACCATATATTTT. This translates into CASSYPGQYSGNTIYF.

This clone showed up just once. No conserved phenylalanine or tryptophan is present at the end of the CDR3, so a read error is the likely explanation. The limits of the CDR3 on the DNA are not certain, so only TCRdb's listed CDR3 is given. The chain carries TRBV5-6 and TRBJ2-7; TRBD2 is the table's D call, not checked against the DNA. The CDR3 length equals 14 residues, ends included. Germline values: CDR1 SGHDT, CDR2 YYEEEE. The CDR3 loop is CASSLRMGLPGPLP.

Regarding this clone: The sample contains more than one DNA sequence encoding this CDR3. V is TRBV11-2 and J is TRBJ2-7; TRBD1 matches at 7 bases. Germline loops: CDR1 SGHAT, CDR2 FQNNGV. After removal of 5 bases from V and 0 bases from J, the junction contained 4 bases not matched to a gene. The length of the CDR3 is 14 residues. CDR3 region: CASSARQGSYEQYF. CDR3 coding DNA: TGTGCCAGCAGCGCTCGACAGGGCTCCTACGAGCAGTACTTC. The full variable domain, rest sourced from reference TRBV11-2 and TRBJ2-7, is EAGVAQSPRYKIIEKRQSVAFWCNPISGHATLYWYQQILGQGPKLLIQFQNNGVVDDSQLPKDRFSAERLKGVDSTLKIQPAKLEDSAVYLCASSARQGSYEQYFGPGTRLTVT.

The chain employs TRBV15 and TRBJ1-2, with 9 bases that match TRBD1. J lost 4 bases, V lost 0 bases, and 3 bases had no gene match. The CDR3 consists of 15 residues. Germline V gene lookup returns CDR1 LNHNV and CDR2 YYDKDF (reference sequence). CDR3 loop: CATSREGQGAYGYTF. The CDR3 DNA sequence: TGTGCCACCAGCAGAGAGGGACAGGGAGCCTATGGCTACACCTTC.

CDR3 sequence (DNA): TGTGCCAGCAGTCCGGTCGGGGTGCAGCCCCAGCATTTT. Protein sequence: CASSPVGVQPQHF. This chain links TRBV6-9 with TRBJ1-5; no reliable D call. Trimming shortened V by 5 bases and J by 7 bases, and 12 bases separated the two germline ends. CDR1 is MNHGY, CDR2 SVAAGI, per germline. There are 13 residues in the CDR3.

The chain joins TRBV7-9 to TRBJ2-5, with TRBD2 as a possible D gene (5 bases). V lost 2 bases to trimming and J lost 0 bases, with 13 bases between them. Germline CDR1 is SEHNR and CDR2 is FQNEAQ (reference sequence). CDR3 length: 16 amino acids. CDR3 coding DNA: TGTGCCAGCAGCTTAATATCGGGGTCATACCAAGAGACCCAGTACTTC. This translates into CASSLISGSYQETQYF. Variable domain in full (rest from reference TRBV7-9 and TRBJ2-5): DTGVSQNPRHKITKRGQNVTFRCDPISEHNRLYWYRQTLGQGPEFLTYFQNEAQLEKSRLLSDRFSAERPKGSFSTLEIQRTEQGDSAMYLCASSLISGSYQETQYFGPGTRLLVL.

In this sample, this clone turned up once. This chain uses TRBV6-5 with TRBJ2-7; D ambiguous. V was trimmed by 5 bases and J by 0 bases, leaving 8 bases between them. CDR1 and CDR2 from the germline V gene are MNHEY and SVGAGI. The CDR3 spans 13 residues. The CDR3 is CASSVTPSYEQYF. Here the CDR3 DNA reads TGTGCCAGCAGTGTGACACCCTCCTACGAGCAGTACTTC.

This clone was seen a single time. The CDR3 coding sequence is TGTGCCAGCAGCTTTGGACTCGTTGGGTACGAGCAGTACTTC. Translation: CASSFGLVGYEQYF. The chain couples TRBV7-8 to TRBJ2-7; D is perhaps TRBD2 (5 bases). Germline lookup yields CDR1 SGHVS and CDR2 FQNEAQ. The CDR3 totals 14 residues. Trimming stripped 3 bases from V and 4 bases from J, with 13 bases between.

V gene TRBV4-2 combines with J gene TRBJ1-1; tentative D call: TRBD1 (6 bases). Per the germline V gene, CDR1 is LGHNA and CDR2 is YNFKEQ. The CDR3 runs to 17 residues. Trimming took off 4 bases at V and 1 base at J, with 19 bases between the two ends. CDR3 residues: CASSRHGGGATNTEAFF. CDR3 bases: TGTGCCAGCAGCCGTCACGGCGGGGGGGCCACGAACACTGAAGCTTTCTTT.

This clone was observed a few times. This chain's CDR3 is CASSLPKYRGRETQYF. The CDR3 coding sequence is TGTGCCAGCAGCTTACCCAAGTACAGGGGGCGAGAGACCCAGTACTTC. The V and J genes are TRBV7-2 and TRBJ2-5; 9 bases line up with TRBD1. CDR3 length equals 16 residues. V was clipped by 2 bases and J by 4 bases; unmatched bases: 8. Germline values: CDR1 SGHTA, CDR2 FQGNSA.

The rearrangement uses TRBV4-1 and TRBJ1-2, with TRBD1 matching 8 bases. Germline CDR1 is MGHRA and CDR2 is YSYEKL. CDR3 length: 15 residues. V dropped 1 base and J dropped 6; count of bases not matched to a gene: 7. In DNA form, the CDR3 reads TGCGCCAGCAGCCAAGGACAGGGGCGGTGGGATGGCTACACCTTC. Its protein is CASSQGQGRWDGYTF.

For the CDR3, the DNA is TGCGCCAGCAGCTTGGAAGGGGCGAGGAACGAGCAGTACTTC. Translated: CASSLEGARNEQYF. The V call is TRBV5-1, the J call TRBJ2-7; D might be TRBD1 (5 bases). The germline CDR1 and CDR2 sequences are SGHRS and YFSETQ. The CDR3 has 14 residues. Between the trimmed V and J ends, which lost 0 bases and 5 bases, there was a span of 12 bases. Filled out from reference TRBV5-1 and TRBJ2-7, the complete variable domain reads KAGVTQTPRYLIKTRGQQVTLSCSPISGHRSVSWYQQTPGQGLQFLFEYFSETQRNKGNFPGRFSGRQFSNSRSEMNVSTLELGDSALYLCASSLEGARNEQYFGPGTRLTVT.